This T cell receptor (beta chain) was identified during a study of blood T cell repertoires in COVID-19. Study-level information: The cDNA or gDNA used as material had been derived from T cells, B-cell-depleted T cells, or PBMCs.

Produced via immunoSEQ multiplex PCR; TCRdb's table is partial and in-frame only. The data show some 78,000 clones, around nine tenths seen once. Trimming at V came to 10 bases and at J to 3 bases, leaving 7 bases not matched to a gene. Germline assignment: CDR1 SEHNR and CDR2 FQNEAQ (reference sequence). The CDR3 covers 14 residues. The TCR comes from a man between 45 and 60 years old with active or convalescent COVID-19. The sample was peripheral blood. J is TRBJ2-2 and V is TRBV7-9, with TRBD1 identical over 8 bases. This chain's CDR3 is CAIPLGQDTGELFF. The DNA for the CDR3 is TGTGCCATACCGCTGGGACAGGACACCGGGGAGCTGTTTTTT.